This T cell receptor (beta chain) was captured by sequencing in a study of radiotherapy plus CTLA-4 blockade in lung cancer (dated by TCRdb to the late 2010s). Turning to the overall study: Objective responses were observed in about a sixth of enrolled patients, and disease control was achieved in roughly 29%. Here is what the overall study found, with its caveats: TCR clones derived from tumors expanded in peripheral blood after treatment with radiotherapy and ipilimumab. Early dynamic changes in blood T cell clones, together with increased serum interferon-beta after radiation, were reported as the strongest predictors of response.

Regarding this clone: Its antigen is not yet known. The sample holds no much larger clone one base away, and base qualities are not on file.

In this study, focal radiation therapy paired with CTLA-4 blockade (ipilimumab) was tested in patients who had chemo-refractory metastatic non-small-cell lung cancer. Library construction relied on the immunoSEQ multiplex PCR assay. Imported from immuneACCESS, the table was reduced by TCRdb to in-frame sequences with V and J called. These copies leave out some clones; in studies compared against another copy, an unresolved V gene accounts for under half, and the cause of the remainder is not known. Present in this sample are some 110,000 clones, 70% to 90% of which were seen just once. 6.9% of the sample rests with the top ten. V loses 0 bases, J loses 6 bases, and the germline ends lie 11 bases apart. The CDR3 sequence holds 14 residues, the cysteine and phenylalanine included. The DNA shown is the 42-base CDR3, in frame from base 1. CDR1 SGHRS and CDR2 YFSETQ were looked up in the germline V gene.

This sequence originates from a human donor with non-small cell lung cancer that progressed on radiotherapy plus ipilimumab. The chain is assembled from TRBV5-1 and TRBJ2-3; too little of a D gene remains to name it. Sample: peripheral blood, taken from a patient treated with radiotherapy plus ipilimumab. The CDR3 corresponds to CASSLGAQYDTQYF. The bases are TGCGCCAGCAGCTTGGGGGCCCAGTACGATACGCAGTATTTT.